The T cell receptor beta chain under discussion was sequenced for a study of blood T cell repertoires in COVID-19. Overall study context: PBMCs, B-cell-depleted T cells, or T cells were the source of the cDNA or gDNA that made up the material.

The CDR3 spans 18 residues. Germline CDR1 MRHNA, CDR2 SNTAGT. Trimming at V came to 0 bases and at J to 2 bases, leaving 11 bases not matched to a gene. Profiling relied on immunoSEQ multiplex PCR, and the TCRdb table lists in-frame clones only, not all of them. The sample has about 160,000 clones, 79% seen once. Seattle's cohort entered during active infection and was followed longitudinally. Sequencing input: peripheral blood. This rearrangement joins TRBV6-4 to TRBJ2-7, with 9 bases matching TRBD2. This sequence originates from a woman aged 55-70 years with COVID-19, enrolled during active disease. The CDR3 loop reads CASSDSEASSGMTYEQYF. The DNA for the CDR3 is TGTGCCAGCAGTGACTCGGAAGCTTCTAGCGGGATGACCTACGAGCAGTACTTC.